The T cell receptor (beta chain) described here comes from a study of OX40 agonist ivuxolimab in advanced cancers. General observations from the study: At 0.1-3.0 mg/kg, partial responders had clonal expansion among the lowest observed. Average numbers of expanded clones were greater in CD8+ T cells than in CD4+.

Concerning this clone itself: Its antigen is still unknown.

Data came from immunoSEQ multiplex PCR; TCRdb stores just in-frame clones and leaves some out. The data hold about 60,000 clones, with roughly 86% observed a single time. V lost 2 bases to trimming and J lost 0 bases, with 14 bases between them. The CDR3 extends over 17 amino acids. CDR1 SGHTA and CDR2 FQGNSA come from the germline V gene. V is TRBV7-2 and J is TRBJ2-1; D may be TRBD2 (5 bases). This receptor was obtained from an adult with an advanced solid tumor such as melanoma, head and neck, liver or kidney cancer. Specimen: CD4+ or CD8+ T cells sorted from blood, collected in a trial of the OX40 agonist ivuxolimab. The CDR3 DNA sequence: TGTGCCAGCAGCTTATCGCGTCTAGCAAGCTCCTACAATGAGCAGTTCTTC. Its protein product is CASSLSRLASSYNEQFF.